These 28 T cell receptor beta chains originate from one sample sequenced in a study of identical twins. TCRdb redid the calling of the 5' RACE reads with MiXCR, one entry per CDR3 protein. Found here are over 200,000 distinct CDR3 sequences, roughly a tenth of them singletons; the top ten hold more than 8%. The source material was memory T cells sorted from blood. The origin of the receptors is a man aged 45-65 years in good health.

This clonotype was observed at least ten times. This rearrangement joins TRBV6-1 to TRBJ2-7; D is tentatively TRBD1 or TRBD2 (5 bases each). Trimming shortened V by 7 bases and J by 0 bases, and 10 bases separated the two germline ends. The CDR3 consists of 13 residues. The germline gives CDR1 MNHNS, CDR2 SASEGT. In DNA, the CDR3 is TGTGCCAGCACGGGGCGGAACTCCTACGAGCAGTACTTC. Translating gives CASTGRNSYEQYF.

This chain links TRBV12-3 or TRBV12-4 with TRBJ1-2; 7 positions match TRBD1. This CDR3 region has 13 residues. The V gene end was trimmed by 6 bases and the J gene end by 8 bases; junction bases not matched to a gene: 9. In DNA form, the CDR3 reads TGTGCCAGCAGAACAGGGGCGTCGGAGGGCTACACCTTC. It encodes CASRTGASEGYTF.

The chain carries TRBV5-4 and TRBJ2-7; D is unclear. CDR1 is SGHNT and CDR2 is YYREEE in the germline V gene (reference sequence). V lost 1 base to trimming and J lost 5 bases, with 7 bases between them. The CDR3 extends over 12 amino acids. The CDR3 loop reads CASSLFRDEQYF. In nucleotides, the CDR3 is TGTGCCAGCAGCTTGTTCCGCGACGAGCAGTACTTC.

This clonotype was seen many times. The chain has TRBV15 and TRBJ2-4; D unclear. The length of the CDR3 is 12 residues. Germline V lookup: CDR1 LNHNV, CDR2 YYDKDF (reference sequence). Trimming pared 1 base from V and 5 bases from J, leaving 3 bases between. CDR3 in amino acids: CATSRGENIQYF. CDR3 sequence (DNA): TGTGCCACCAGCAGAGGGGAAAACATTCAGTACTTC.

This clonotype has a count of ten or more. V gene TRBV5-1 combines with J gene TRBJ2-1, with D perhaps matching TRBD2 (6 bases). Germline loops: CDR1 SGHRS, CDR2 YFSETQ. The V gene lost 5 bases and the J gene lost 10 bases, with 10 bases spanning the gap. This CDR3 spans 11 amino acids. For the CDR3, the DNA is TGCGCCAGCAGAGATGGGGGGGAGCAGTTCTTC. Protein: CASRDGGEQFF.

This clonotype was counted between two and nine times. The V and J genes are TRBV2 and TRBJ2-7; the D call may be TRBD1 or TRBD2 (5 bases each). V dropped 2 bases and J dropped 5 bases, with 13 bases sitting between them. From germline, CDR1 is SNHLY and CDR2 FYNNEI. The CDR3 covers 14 residues. This CDR3 is CASSEMGPPNEQYF. CDR3 bases: TGTGCCAGCAGTGAAATGGGACCCCCAAACGAGCAGTACTTC. The full variable domain, rest sourced from reference TRBV2 and TRBJ2-7, is EPEVTQTPSHQVTQMGQEVILRCVPISNHLYFYWYRQILGQKVEFLVSFYNNEISEKSEIFDDQFSVERPDGSNFTLKIRSTKLEDSAMYFCASSEMGPPNEQYFGPGTRLTVT.

CDR3 nucleotides: TGTGCCATCAAGCCCGGGACAGGGGACGGAAACACCATATATTTT. This codes for CAIKPGTGDGNTIYF. The chain has TRBV10-3 and TRBJ1-3; 10 bases are a match to TRBD1. The V gene end was trimmed by 7 bases and the J gene end by 4 bases; junction bases not matched to a gene: 7. The CDR3 has 15 residues. Per the germline V gene, CDR1 is ENHRY and CDR2 is SYGVKD.

This clonotype was seen ten or more times. The V and J genes are TRBV5-1 and TRBJ1-3; D is uncertain. Germline CDR1 and CDR2: SGHRS and YFSETQ. The CDR3 has 13 amino acids. Trimming stripped 0 bases from V and 4 bases from J, with 5 bases between. CDR3 in amino acids: CASSLESGNTIYF. The CDR3 DNA reads as TGCGCCAGCAGCTTGGAGTCCGGAAACACCATATATTTT. Full variable domain (rest looked up from reference TRBV5-1 and TRBJ1-3): KAGVTQTPRYLIKTRGQQVTLSCSPISGHRSVSWYQQTPGQGLQFLFEYFSETQRNKGNFPGRFSGRQFSNSRSEMNVSTLELGDSALYLCASSLESGNTIYFGEGSWLTVV.

CDR3 amino acids: CASSPRGTPSSGANVLTF. The CDR3 region has the DNA TGTGCCAGCAGTCCCCGGGGGACACCTTCCTCTGGGGCCAACGTCCTGACTTTC. The V call is TRBV6-1, the J call TRBJ2-6; D tentatively fits TRBD1 or TRBD2 (6 bases each). V was shortened by 5 bases and J by 0 bases, with 17 bases between the two germline ends. The germline CDR1 and CDR2 sequences are MNHNS and SASEGT. CDR3 size: 18 residues.

In its sample, this clonotype was seen many times. V is TRBV4-3 and J is TRBJ2-3, with TRBD2 matching over 10 bases. Looked up from germline, CDR1 is LGHNA and CDR2 is YSLEER. The CDR3 is made up of 16 amino acids. Trimming removed 1 base from V and 4 bases from J; junction bases left unmatched: 5. Written as DNA, the CDR3 is TGCGCCAGCAGCCAAGGAGTTAGCGGGAGGTCAGATACGCAGTATTTT. This translates into CASSQGVSGRSDTQYF.

This clonotype was observed a single time. The germline gene is not matched at one end of the junction; a read error may be the cause. The chain links TRBV4-3 to TRBJ1-2; 7 bases agree with TRBD1. The CDR3 consists of 15 residues. Germline CDR1 reads LGHNA; CDR2 reads YSLEER. The CDR3 protein is CANSPPGVGGLGYTF. The CDR3 DNA sequence: TGCGCCAACAGCCCTCCTGGTGTAGGGGGCTTGGGCTACACCTTC.

This clonotype was detected ten times or more. CDR3 nucleotides: TGCGCCAGCAGTCCCTATGGTGTCGGCACAGATACGCAGTATTTT. This sequence encodes CASSPYGVGTDTQYF. The J gene is TRBJ2-3, the V gene TRBV4-1, with D unresolved. V was pared by 6 bases and J by 1 base, with 14 bases between. Germline assignment: CDR1 MGHRA and CDR2 YSYEKL. The CDR3 has 15 amino acids.

This clonotype occurred once. The V gene is TRBV19, the J gene TRBJ1-1; possible D gene TRBD1, 5 bases. CDR1 is LNHDA and CDR2 is SQIVND in the germline V gene (reference sequence). The germline V and J ends were trimmed by 6 bases and 6 bases, with 14 bases remaining between them. The CDR3 spans 13 residues. The CDR3 nucleotides read TGTGCCAGTAGAGGACGTTTAGGGGCTGAAGCTTTCTTT. This sequence encodes CASRGRLGAEAFF.

This clonotype was found many times. The gene calls are TRBV6-2 or TRBV6-3 and TRBJ1-2; D call uncertain. V lost 5 bases and J 8 bases, leaving 18 bases between the germline ends. This CDR3 has 14 residues. Per germline, CDR1 MNHEY and CDR2 SVGEGT. In DNA, the CDR3 is TGTGCCAGCAGTCCTAACATCGGCGAAGGGGGCTACACCTTC. It translates to CASSPNIGEGGYTF.

This clonotype has ten or more counts. The chain combines TRBV7-2 with TRBJ2-3; D possibly corresponds to TRBD2 (5 bases). There are 15 residues in the CDR3. Germline CDR1 and CDR2: SGHTA and FQGNSA. V was shortened by 5 bases and J by 0 bases, with 12 bases between the two germline ends. The CDR3 nucleotides read TGTGCCAGCAGCCCGCCGGGATTTAGCACAGATACGCAGTATTTT. It specifies CASSPPGFSTDTQYF.

The sample holds many counts of this clonotype. The V call is TRBV12-3 or TRBV12-4, the J call TRBJ2-7; D is unresolved. This CDR3 spans 13 amino acids. Trimming shortened V by 1 base and J by 6 bases, and 10 bases separated the two germline ends. CDR3 DNA sequence: TGTGCCAGCAGTTTAGAACCGATTGGCGAGCAGTACTTC. Amino acid sequence: CASSLEPIGEQYF.

The V and J genes are TRBV19 and TRBJ1-4, with a weak D call TRBD1 (5 bases). Germline assignment: CDR1 LNHDA and CDR2 SQIVND (reference sequence). Trimming left V 8 bases short and J 0 bases short, with 10 bases between. The length of the CDR3 is 14 residues. The CDR3 protein is CASARQSTNEKLFF. CDR3 nucleotide sequence: TGTGCCAGTGCCCGACAGTCAACTAATGAAAAACTGTTTTTT. Filled out from reference TRBV19 and TRBJ1-4, the complete variable domain reads DGGITQSPKYLFRKEGQNVTLSCEQNLNHDAMYWYRQDPGQGLRLIYYSQIVNDFQKGDIAEGYSVSREKKESFPLTVTSAQKNPTAFYLCASARQSTNEKLFFGSGTQLSVL.

The chain joins TRBV7-2 to TRBJ2-3, with no clear D. Germline loops: CDR1 SGHTA, CDR2 FQGNSA. V was trimmed by 2 bases and J by 6 bases, leaving 15 bases between them. This CDR3 has 15 residues. The CDR3 DNA reads TGTGCCAGCAGCTTAAGGTATGGCGGCGGCGATACGCAGTATTTT. Translation gives CASSLRYGGGDTQYF.

There are many counts of this clonotype. This chain uses TRBV12-3 or TRBV12-4 with TRBJ2-2; TRBD2 matches 9 bases. The CDR3 has 15 residues. The V segment lost 3 bases and the J segment 7 bases; nucleotides outside the gene matches: 6. The chain's CDR3 is CASSFLAGRGGELFF. CDR3 DNA sequence: TGTGCCAGCAGTTTCCTAGCGGGAAGGGGCGGGGAGCTGTTTTTT.

Many counts were recorded for this clonotype. V usage is TRBV7-9 and J usage is TRBJ1-2, with unresolved D. Germline-derived CDR1 and CDR2 are SEHNR and FQNEAQ (reference sequence). This CDR3 comprises 14 residues. Deletions cut 1 base from V and 2 bases from J, with 8 bases between. The CDR3 loop reads CASSLGSSNYGYTF. CDR3 coding DNA: TGTGCCAGCAGCTTAGGATCATCGAACTATGGCTACACCTTC.

About this clonotype: A much larger clone lies one base from this, so it may be a read error. This chain uses TRBV13 with TRBJ2-1; 11 bases are shared with TRBD2. The CDR3 extends over 15 amino acids. Germline CDR1 PRHDT, CDR2 FYEKMQ (reference sequence). CDR3 coding DNA: TGTGCCGGCAGCTTACTCGGGACTAGCGGAAATGAGCAGTTCTTC. Translation gives CAGSLLGTSGNEQFF. Filled out from reference TRBV13 and TRBJ2-1, the complete variable domain reads AAGVIQSPRHLIKEKRETATLKCYPIPRHDTVYWYQQGPGQDPQFLISFYEKMQSDKGSIPDRFSAQQFSDYHSELNMSSLELGDSALYFCAGSLLGTSGNEQFFGPGTRLTVL.

The chain recombines TRBV28 with TRBJ1-2, with 9 bases that match TRBD1. This CDR3 has 14 residues. Germline lookup yields CDR1 MDHEN and CDR2 SYDVKM. Trimming cost V 4 bases and J 8 bases; bases outside gene matches: 8. Written as DNA, the CDR3 is TGTGCCAGCAGTTCTCCCCCGACAGGGGGAGGCTACACCTTC. Translation gives CASSSPPTGGGYTF.

The chain combines TRBV4-2 with TRBJ2-3, with TRBD1 as a possible D gene (5 bases). The length of the CDR3 is 16 residues. Germline CDR1 is LGHNA and CDR2 is YNFKEQ. Trimming took 1 base from V and 5 from J, leaving 16 bases between them. CDR3: CASSQVGKLDKDTQYF. The CDR3 DNA follows: TGTGCCAGCAGCCAAGTGGGGAAGCTGGACAAAGATACGCAGTATTTT.

This clonotype was counted many times. The chain carries TRBV6-2 or TRBV6-3 and TRBJ1-5, with D possibly being TRBD1 (6 bases). The germline V and J ends were trimmed by 2 bases and 4 bases, with 12 bases remaining between them. The length of the CDR3 is 15 residues. CDR1 is MNHEY, CDR2 SVGEGT, per germline. The CDR3 DNA reads as TGTGCCAGCAGTTACGGCGACAGGTTTAATCAGCCCCAGCATTTT. This sequence encodes CASSYGDRFNQPQHF.

The gene calls are TRBV20-1 and TRBJ2-7, with 10 bases lining up with TRBD2. The V segment lost 2 bases and the J segment 2 bases; nucleotides outside the gene matches: 6. Germline CDR1 DFQATT, CDR2 SNEGSKA (reference sequence). This CDR3 has 15 residues. Here the CDR3 reads CSARSASGSPYEQYF. The DNA of the CDR3 is TGCAGTGCTAGATCAGCTAGCGGGAGCCCCTACGAGCAGTACTTC.

This clonotype came up many times. The rearrangement uses TRBV25-1 and TRBJ1-2; D call uncertain. Trimming took 1 base from V and 7 from J, leaving 7 bases between them. There are 12 residues in the CDR3. CDR1 and CDR2 (germline): MGHDK, SYGVNS. The CDR3 loop reads CASSEWPSGYTF. CDR3 in DNA: TGTGCCAGCAGTGAATGGCCGAGTGGCTACACCTTC.

A few counts support this clonotype. DNA for the CDR3: TGCGCCAGCAGCTTAGGACAGGGGATGACAGATACGCAGTATTTT. It specifies CASSLGQGMTDTQYF. V and J are TRBV5-1 and TRBJ2-3; 9 nucleotides match TRBD1. The V and J ends lost 2 bases and 3 bases, in that order; junction bases with no gene match: 4. The germline gives CDR1 SGHRS, CDR2 YFSETQ. The CDR3 spans 15 residues. The entire variable domain, with the rest obtained from reference TRBV5-1 and TRBJ2-3, is as follows: KAGVTQTPRYLIKTRGQQVTLSCSPISGHRSVSWYQQTPGQGLQFLFEYFSETQRNKGNFPGRFSGRQFSNSRSEMNVSTLELGDSALYLCASSLGQGMTDTQYFGPGTRLTVL.

This clonotype turned up a few times. The chain carries TRBV20-1 and TRBJ1-5; D remains unclear. V lost 0 bases and J 9 bases, leaving 12 bases between the germline ends. The CDR3 sequence is 13 residues long. The germline gives CDR1 DFQATT, CDR2 SNEGSKA (reference sequence). CDR3 residues: CSARDPSDGPQHF. Written as DNA, the CDR3 is TGCAGTGCTAGAGATCCGAGCGACGGGCCCCAGCATTTT.